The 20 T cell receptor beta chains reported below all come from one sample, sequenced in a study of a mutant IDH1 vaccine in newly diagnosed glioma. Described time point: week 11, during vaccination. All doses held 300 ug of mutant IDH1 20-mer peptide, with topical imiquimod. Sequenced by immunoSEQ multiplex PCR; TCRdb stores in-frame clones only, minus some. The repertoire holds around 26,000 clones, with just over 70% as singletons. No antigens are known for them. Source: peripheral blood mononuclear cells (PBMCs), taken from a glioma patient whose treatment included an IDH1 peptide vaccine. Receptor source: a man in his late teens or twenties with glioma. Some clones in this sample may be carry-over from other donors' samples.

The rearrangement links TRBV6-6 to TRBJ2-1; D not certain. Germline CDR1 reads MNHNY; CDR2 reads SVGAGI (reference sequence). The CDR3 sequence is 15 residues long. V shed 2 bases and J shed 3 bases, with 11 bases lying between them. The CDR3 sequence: CASSYEAPYYNEQFF. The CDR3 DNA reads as TGTGCCAGCAGTTACGAAGCACCCTACTACAATGAGCAGTTCTTC.

CDR3 loop: CASSLGRGNVLTF. The CDR3 nucleotides are TGTGCCAGCAGCTTAGGGAGGGGGAACGTCCTGACTTTC. This chain uses TRBV7-2 with TRBJ2-6; D assignment may be TRBD1 or TRBD2 (6 bases each). Germline V CDR1 and CDR2: SGHTA, FQGNSA. V was trimmed by 1 base and J by 10 bases, leaving 8 bases between them. The CDR3 length is 13 residues.

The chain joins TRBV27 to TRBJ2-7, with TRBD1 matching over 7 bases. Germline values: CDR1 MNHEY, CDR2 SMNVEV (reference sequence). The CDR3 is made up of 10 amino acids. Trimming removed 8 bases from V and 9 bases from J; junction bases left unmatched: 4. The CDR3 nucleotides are TGTGCCAGCGGATGGACAGGGCAGTACTTC. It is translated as CASGWTGQYF.

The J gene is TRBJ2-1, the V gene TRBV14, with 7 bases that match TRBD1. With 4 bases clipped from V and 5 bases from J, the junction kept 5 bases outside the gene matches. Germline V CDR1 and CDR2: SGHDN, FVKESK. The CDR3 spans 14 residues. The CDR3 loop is CASSPGQVNNEQFF. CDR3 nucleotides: TGTGCCAGCAGCCCTGGACAGGTGAACAATGAGCAGTTCTTC.

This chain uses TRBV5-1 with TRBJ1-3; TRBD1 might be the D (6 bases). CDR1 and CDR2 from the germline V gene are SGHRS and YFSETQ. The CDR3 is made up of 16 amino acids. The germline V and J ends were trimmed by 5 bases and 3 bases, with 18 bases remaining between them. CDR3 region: CASRPGTLQDGNTIYF. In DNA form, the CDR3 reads TGCGCCAGCAGACCCGGGACACTACAGGATGGAAACACCATATATTTT.

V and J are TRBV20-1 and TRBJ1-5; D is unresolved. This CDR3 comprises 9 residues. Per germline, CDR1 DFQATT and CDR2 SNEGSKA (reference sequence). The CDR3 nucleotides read TGCAGGAGTCCCCAGCCCCAGCATTTT. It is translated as CRSPQPQHF.

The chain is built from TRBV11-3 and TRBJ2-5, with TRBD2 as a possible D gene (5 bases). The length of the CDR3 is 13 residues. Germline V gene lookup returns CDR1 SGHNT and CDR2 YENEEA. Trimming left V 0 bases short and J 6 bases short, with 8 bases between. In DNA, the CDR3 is TGTGCCAGCAGCTTAGATGGGAGCAAGACCCAGTACTTC. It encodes CASSLDGSKTQYF.

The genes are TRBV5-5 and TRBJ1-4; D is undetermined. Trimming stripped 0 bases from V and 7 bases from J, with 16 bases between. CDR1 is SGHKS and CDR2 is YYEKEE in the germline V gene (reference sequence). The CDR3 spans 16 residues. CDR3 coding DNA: TGTGCCAGCAGCTTGGTGGCCGGCTCAGGATCTGAAAAACTGTTTTTT. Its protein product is CASSLVAGSGSEKLFF.

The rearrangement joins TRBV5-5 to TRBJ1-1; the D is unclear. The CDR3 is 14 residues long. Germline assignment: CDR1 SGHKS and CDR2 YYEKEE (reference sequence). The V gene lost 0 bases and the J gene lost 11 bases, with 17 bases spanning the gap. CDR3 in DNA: TGTGCCAGCAGCTTGGATTTGGTTCCTAATTGGGCTTTCTTT. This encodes CASSLDLVPNWAFF.

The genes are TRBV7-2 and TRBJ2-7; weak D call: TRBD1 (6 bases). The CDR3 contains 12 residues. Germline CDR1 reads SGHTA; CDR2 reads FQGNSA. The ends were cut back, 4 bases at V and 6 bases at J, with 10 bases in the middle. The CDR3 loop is CASSSQGTEQYF. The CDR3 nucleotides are TGTGCCAGCAGCTCGCAGGGGACCGAGCAGTACTTC.

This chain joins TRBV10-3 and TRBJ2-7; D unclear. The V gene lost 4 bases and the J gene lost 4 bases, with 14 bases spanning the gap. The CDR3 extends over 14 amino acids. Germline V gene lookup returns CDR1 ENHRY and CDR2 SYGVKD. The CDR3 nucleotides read TGTGCCATCAGTGGTGGCAGTGGGTTATACGAGCAGTACTTC. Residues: CAISGGSGLYEQYF.

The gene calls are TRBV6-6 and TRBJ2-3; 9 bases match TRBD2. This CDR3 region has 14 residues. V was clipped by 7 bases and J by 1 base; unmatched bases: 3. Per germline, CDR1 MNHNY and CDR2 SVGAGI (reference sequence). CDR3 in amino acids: CASKASGGTDTQYF. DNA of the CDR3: TGTGCCAGCAAAGCTAGCGGGGGCACAGATACGCAGTATTTT.

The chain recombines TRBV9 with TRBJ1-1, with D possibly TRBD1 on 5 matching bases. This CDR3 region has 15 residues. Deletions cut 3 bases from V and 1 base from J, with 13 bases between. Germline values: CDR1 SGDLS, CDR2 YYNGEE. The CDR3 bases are TGTGCCAGCAGCGCTGCGGGACTGAAGAACACTGAAGCTTTCTTT. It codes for CASSAAGLKNTEAFF.

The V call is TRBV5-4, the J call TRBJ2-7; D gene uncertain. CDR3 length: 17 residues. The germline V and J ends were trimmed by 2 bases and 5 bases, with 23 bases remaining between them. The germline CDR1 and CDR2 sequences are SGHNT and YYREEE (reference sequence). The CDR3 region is CASSFIGLRAAPNEQYF. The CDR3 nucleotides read TGTGCCAGCAGCTTTATAGGTTTAAGGGCCGCACCGAACGAGCAGTACTTC.

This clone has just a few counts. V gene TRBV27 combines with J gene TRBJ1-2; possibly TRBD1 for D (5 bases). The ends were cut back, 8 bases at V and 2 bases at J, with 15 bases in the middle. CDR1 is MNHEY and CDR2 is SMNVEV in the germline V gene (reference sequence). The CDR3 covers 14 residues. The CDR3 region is CASGAGGANYGYTF. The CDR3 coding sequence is TGTGCCAGCGGGGCCGGAGGAGCCAACTATGGCTACACCTTC.

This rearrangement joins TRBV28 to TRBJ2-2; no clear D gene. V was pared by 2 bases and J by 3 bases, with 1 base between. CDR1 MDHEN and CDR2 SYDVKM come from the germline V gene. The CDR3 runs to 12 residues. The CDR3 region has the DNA TGTGCCAGCAGTTTAGACACCGGGGAGCTGTTTTTT. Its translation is CASSLDTGELFF.

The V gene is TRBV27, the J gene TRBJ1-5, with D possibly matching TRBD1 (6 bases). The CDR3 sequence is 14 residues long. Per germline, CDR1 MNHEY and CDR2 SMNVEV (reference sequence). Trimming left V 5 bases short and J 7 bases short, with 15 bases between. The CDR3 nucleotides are TGTGCCAGCAGTCTACAGGGTATTGGACAGCCCCAGCATTTT. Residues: CASSLQGIGQPQHF.

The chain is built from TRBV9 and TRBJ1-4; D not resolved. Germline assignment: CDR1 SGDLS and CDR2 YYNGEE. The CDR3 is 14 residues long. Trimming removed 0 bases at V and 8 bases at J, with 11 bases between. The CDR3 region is CASSVGIMKEKLFF. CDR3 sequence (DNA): TGTGCCAGCAGCGTAGGAATAATGAAGGAAAAACTGTTTTTT.

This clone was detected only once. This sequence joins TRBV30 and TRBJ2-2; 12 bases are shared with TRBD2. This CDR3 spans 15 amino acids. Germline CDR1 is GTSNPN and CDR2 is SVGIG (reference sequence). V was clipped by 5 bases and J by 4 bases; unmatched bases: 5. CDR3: CAWDGLAGITGELFF. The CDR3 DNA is TGTGCCTGGGATGGACTAGCGGGGATCACCGGGGAGCTGTTTTTT.

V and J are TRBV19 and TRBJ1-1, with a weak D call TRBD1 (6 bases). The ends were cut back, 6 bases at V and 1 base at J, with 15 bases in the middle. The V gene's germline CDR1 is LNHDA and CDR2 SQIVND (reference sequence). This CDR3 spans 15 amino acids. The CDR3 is CASSQYRVKNTEAFF. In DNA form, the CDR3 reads TGTGCCAGTAGCCAATACAGGGTAAAGAACACTGAAGCTTTCTTT.